This T cell receptor (beta chain) appears in the sequencing data of a study of CD8 T cells in Susac syndrome. RNA was extracted with the RNeasy kit, and a quantity of about 0.45 to 1 ug was reverse transcribed using random hexamers. TCR beta CDR3 was amplified by immunoSEQ multiplex PCR. This amplification extended across 54 Vbeta and 13 Jbeta segments. Each CDR3 protein gets one entry after TCRdb re-called the immunoSEQ multiplex PCR reads with MiXCR. There are 150,000 to 200,000 distinct CDR3 sequences in the sample; around 94% occur only once, and 0.13% to 0.15% lies in the top ten. Germline V gene lookup returns CDR1 SGHNT and CDR2 YYREEE (reference sequence). The CDR3 consists of 13 residues. V was clipped by 0 bases and J by 10 bases, with 11 bases between them. Blood CD8+ and CD4+ T cells underwent high-throughput TCR beta sequencing. Isolation of CD8+ and CD4+ T cells was performed negatively, whereas enrichment of TEMRA cells was done by FACS.

The chain combines TRBV5-4 with TRBJ2-1; the D is unclear. The TCR originated in a human donor in good health. Sequenced sample: CD4+ T cells from PBMCs. The chain's CDR3 is CASSLGDRVEQFF. The CDR3 nucleotides read TGTGCCAGCAGCTTGGGAGATAGAGTGGAGCAGTTCTTC.